A single sample gave rise to the 17 T cell receptor beta chains below, sequenced in a study of blood T cell repertoires in COVID-19. Assay: immunoSEQ multiplex PCR; the TCRdb copy retains only in-frame clones and omits some. The sample holds 150,000 to 200,000 clones, 82% seen once. The sequencing input was PBMCs or T cells enriched from blood (not recorded which). The receptors stem from a woman in her sixties with acute COVID-19.

This chain connects TRBV6-5 to TRBJ1-4; 8 nucleotides line up with TRBD1. Trimming took 0 bases from V and 12 from J; bases not matched to a gene: 9. Germline loops: CDR1 MNHEY, CDR2 SVGAGI. CDR3 length: 15 residues. The CDR3 is CASSYSYRTGKELFF. DNA of the CDR3: TGTGCCAGCAGTTACTCGTACCGGACAGGGAAGGAACTGTTTTTT.

This chain connects TRBV6-2 or TRBV6-3 to TRBJ2-7, with TRBD1 matching 7 bases. CDR1 MNHEY and CDR2 SVGEGT come from the germline V gene. The CDR3 extends over 17 amino acids. Losses at the gene ends were 5 bases for V and 0 bases for J; bases not matched to a gene: 13. The CDR3 is CASSHRGFVPSSYEQYV. The CDR3 coding sequence is TGTGCCAGCAGTCACAGGGGTTTTGTTCCTAGCTCCTACGAGCAGTACGTC.

This clone came up once. The rearrangement uses TRBV25-1 and TRBJ1-6, with D possibly matching TRBD1 (6 bases). The germline gives CDR1 MGHDK, CDR2 SYGVNS. The CDR3 length is 16 residues. Trimming cost V 6 bases and J 6 bases, with 18 bases left between them. This CDR3 reads CASRGGGGHSNSPLHF. CDR3 nucleotide sequence: TGTGCCAGCAGGGGAGGGGGGGGTCATAGTAATTCACCCCTCCACTTT.

This clone came up once. This chain links TRBV4-2 with TRBJ2-1, with D possibly TRBD2 on 5 matching bases. The CDR3 contains 16 residues. Deletions cut 0 bases from V and 2 bases from J, with 11 bases between. Germline CDR1 and CDR2: LGHNA and YNFKEQ. DNA of the CDR3: TGTGCCAGCAGCCAAGATCGAGTAGCGACCTACAATGAGCAGTTCTTC. Translated: CASSQDRVATYNEQFF.

The V gene is TRBV9, the J gene TRBJ1-6; D is undetermined. V was cut by 0 bases and J by 0 bases, with 7 bases left in between. CDR3 size: 16 residues. Germline V lookup: CDR1 SGDLS, CDR2 YYNGEE. For the CDR3, the DNA is TGTGCCAGCAGCGTAGCACGGAGCTCCTATAATTCACCCCTCCACTTT. It codes for CASSVARSSYNSPLHF.

Only one count was recorded for this clone. The genes are TRBV28 and TRBJ1-2; D gene uncertain. This CDR3 contains 13 residues. Trimming took off 6 bases at V and 0 bases at J, with 8 bases between the two ends. Germline CDR1 is MDHEN and CDR2 is SYDVKM. DNA for the CDR3: TGTGCCAGCAGCTACAGAGCTAACTATGGCTACACCTTC. Translating it yields CASSYRANYGYTF.

This clone occurred once. This chain connects TRBV7-6 to TRBJ1-3, with D possibly matching TRBD1 (6 bases). Germline V gives CDR1 SGHVS, CDR2 FNYEAQ. The CDR3 sequence is 15 residues long. The V end was cut by 2 bases, the J end by 0 bases, with 8 bases between. CDR3 residues: CASSLQGSSGNTIYF. The CDR3 DNA sequence: TGTGCCAGCAGCTTACAGGGGAGCTCTGGAAACACCATATATTTT. The whole variable domain, remainder taken from reference TRBV7-6 and TRBJ1-3, is GAGVSQSPRYKVTKRGQDVALRCDPISGHVSLYWYRQALGQGPEFLTYFNYEAQQDKSGLPNDRFSAERPEGSISTLTIQRTEQRDSAMYRCASSLQGSSGNTIYFGEGSWLTVV.

The J gene is TRBJ2-2, the V gene TRBV5-1; no reliable D call. Germline V gives CDR1 SGHRS, CDR2 YFSETQ. This CDR3 contains 17 residues. Trimming left V 5 bases short and J 0 bases short, with 17 bases between. The CDR3 DNA is TGCGCCAGCAGTCCGCTACGAGACAACTCGAACACCGGGGAGCTGTTTTTT. Protein: CASSPLRDNSNTGELFF.

This clone is a singleton in its sample. This rearrangement joins TRBV5-6 to TRBJ2-1, with D tentatively TRBD1 (5 bases). V lost 1 base and J 7 bases, leaving 15 bases between the germline ends. From germline, CDR1 is SGHDT and CDR2 YYEEEE. The CDR3 covers 15 residues. The DNA of the CDR3 is TGTGCCAGCAGCTTGCAGGGTGGGGTGAGAAATGAGCAGTTCTTC. Its protein is CASSLQGGVRNEQFF.

This CDR3 is CAPRAGEQVSNEKLFF. CDR3 DNA: TGTGCCCCCAGGGCCGGTGAACAGGTCTCTAATGAAAAACTGTTTTTT. This chain uses TRBV21-1 with TRBJ1-4; the table's D call of TRBD1 was not tested on the DNA. TRBV21-1 is marked as a pseudogene. The CDR3 runs 16 residues.

This clone was recorded a few times. The chain employs TRBV27 and TRBJ1-2; D not resolved. V was trimmed by 10 bases and J by 2 bases, leaving 20 bases between them. The CDR3 has 15 amino acids. Looked up from germline, CDR1 is MNHEY and CDR2 is SMNVEV (reference sequence). CDR3 nucleotides: TGTGCCACCAAGACCGCACGAGCGGCGAACTATGGCTACACCTTC. As protein: CATKTARAANYGYTF.

V is TRBV5-1 and J is TRBJ2-1, with 8 bases aligning to TRBD1. The V and J ends lost 4 bases and 0 bases, in that order; junction bases with no gene match: 3. Germline-derived CDR1 and CDR2 are SGHRS and YFSETQ. The CDR3 spans 15 residues. Here the CDR3 DNA reads TGCGCCAGCAGCAGACAGGGGAGCTCCTACAATGAGCAGTTCTTC. This sequence encodes CASSRQGSSYNEQFF.

This sequence joins TRBV11-2 and TRBJ2-7; 9 bases are shared with TRBD1. The V gene's germline CDR1 is SGHAT and CDR2 FQNNGV. The CDR3 loop spans 13 amino acids. V lost 8 bases to trimming and J lost 2 bases; unmatched junction nucleotides: 4. The CDR3 loop reads CASRGQGTYEQYF. The CDR3 DNA sequence: TGTGCCAGCCGGGGACAGGGTACCTACGAGCAGTACTTC.

J is TRBJ2-5 and V is TRBV11-2; D is perhaps TRBD2 (5 bases). Trimming left V 0 bases short and J 4 bases short, with 12 bases between. The CDR3 runs 15 residues. The V gene's germline CDR1 is SGHAT and CDR2 FQNNGV. The CDR3 sequence is CASSLEHGIRETQYF. The CDR3 DNA reads as TGTGCCAGCAGCTTAGAACACGGGATTAGAGAGACCCAGTACTTC.

There are a few counts of this clone. Other DNA sequences in the sample encode the same CDR3. The V gene is TRBV11-2, the J gene TRBJ2-3; 9 bases are shared with TRBD2. The junction had 9 bases not matched to a gene; V was cut back by 8 bases and J by 0 bases. CDR1 SGHAT and CDR2 FQNNGV come from the germline V gene. This CDR3 is 16 amino acids long. The CDR3 coding sequence is TGTGCCAGCTCGCCGCGGCTAGCGGGGAGCACAGATACGCAGTATTTT. Encoded protein: CASSPRLAGSTDTQYF. Variable domain in full (rest from reference TRBV11-2 and TRBJ2-3): EAGVAQSPRYKIIEKRQSVAFWCNPISGHATLYWYQQILGQGPKLLIQFQNNGVVDDSQLPKDRFSAERLKGVDSTLKIQPAKLEDSAVYLCASSPRLAGSTDTQYFGPGTRLTVL.

V gene TRBV21-1 combines with J gene TRBJ2-3; the table's D call, TRBD2, was not checked against the DNA. TRBV21-1 is termed a pseudogene. The CDR3 contains 15 residues. CDR3 in DNA: TGTGCCAGCAGCAATAGCGGGAGGAATACAGATACGCAGTATTTT. It codes for CASSNSGRNTDTQYF.

The chain employs TRBV28 and TRBJ1-1; TRBD1 is a possible D gene (5 bases). Germline loops: CDR1 MDHEN, CDR2 SYDVKM. The CDR3 has 15 residues. V gave up 3 bases and J gave up 5 bases, with 16 bases separating them. The CDR3 bases are TGTGCCAGCAGTTTTCCGTCAGGGTTCAGGACTGAAGCTTTCTTT. Encoded protein: CASSFPSGFRTEAFF.